Below, one T cell receptor (beta chain) is given with its context. Its matching antigen is unknown. The CDR3 covers 13 residues. Germline assignment: CDR1 MNHNS and CDR2 SASEGT. Trimming left V 11 bases short and J 2 bases short, with 16 bases between. The data derive from a study of T cells after posttransplantation cyclophosphamide. Study results and caveats: Donor CD8+ memory clones often dominated recipient blood repertoires at later times. Recipient CMV seropositivity and CMV reactivation strongly tracked TRB clonality. Blood and skin or GI T cell repertoires showed limited TRB overlap.

Sequencing used immunoSEQ multiplex PCR; TCRdb keeps in-frame clones, though not all of them. The data show about 36,000 clones, around 78% seen once. Treatment was busulfan-fludarabine conditioning, a marrow graft, and cyclophosphamide on days +3 and +4. V is TRBV6-1 and J is TRBJ2-7, with D tentatively TRBD2 (5 bases). This specimen was CD4+ T cells sorted from blood, taken roughly 1,900 days after a stem cell transplant with posttransplant cyclophosphamide. The TCR was taken from a female patient in her thirties or forties who received an allogeneic stem cell transplant from a related donor, was CMV-positive, and had no GVHD. Some T cells may have originated in the graft donor. CDR3 amino acids: CAAKTGEPYEQYF. CDR3 bases: TGTGCCGCAAAAACCGGGGAGCCCTACGAGCAGTACTTC.